This TCR beta chain was recovered during a study of metastatic and nonmetastatic thyroid tumors. Study-level findings and limits: Relative to benign nodules, malignant thyroid tumors were reportedly characterized by significantly elevated TCR beta diversity in blood and tumor.

Not a single patient had been given any form of treatment at any point before undergoing thyroid surgery. TCRdb re-called clones via MiXCR from the PCR reads. The sample includes 40,000 or so clones, roughly a sixth of them seen just once. Trimming pared 3 bases from V and 2 bases from J, leaving 11 bases between. The CDR3 sequence is 15 residues long. Germline CDR1 MNHNS, CDR2 SASEGT. This clone was counted many times. Its specificity is not known. The source material was tumor tissue. V usage is TRBV6-1 and J usage is TRBJ2-1; tentatively, D is TRBD1 or TRBD2 (5 bases each). The TCR was taken from a female donor with papillary thyroid cancer or a benign thyroid nodule (not recorded which). Some clones in this sample may be carry-over from other donors' samples. In DNA form, the CDR3 reads TGTGCCAGCAGTGACCCAGGGAGCCCCTACAATGAGCAGTTCTTC. Encoded protein: CASSDPGSPYNEQFF.